This T cell receptor (beta chain) was captured in a study of OX40 agonist ivuxolimab in advanced cancers. Study-level results: More expanded clones were found, on average, in CD8+ than in CD4+ T cells. The study observed clonal expansion of CD4+ and CD8+ blood T cells by week 6 at 0.1 to 3.0 mg/kg.

V lost 3 bases and J 1 base, leaving 7 bases between the germline ends. CDR3 length equals 14 residues. Germline values: CDR1 LNHDA, CDR2 SQIVND (reference sequence). Measured with immunoSEQ multiplex PCR; TCRdb has only the in-frame clones, and not every one. The sample lists roughly 53,000 clones, less than 90% occurring once. Of note for this clone: Its target is unknown.

The J gene is TRBJ2-4, the V gene TRBV19; tentative D call: TRBD2 (6 bases). The sequences come from CD4+ or CD8+ T cells sorted from blood, collected in a trial of the OX40 agonist ivuxolimab. This TCR derives from an adult with an advanced solid tumor such as melanoma, head and neck, liver or kidney cancer. CDR3 DNA: TGTGCCAGTAGTATGGGGAGGGCCAAAAACATTCAGTACTTC. This encodes CASSMGRAKNIQYF. The full variable domain, its missing parts supplied by reference TRBV19 and TRBJ2-4, is DGGITQSPKYLFRKEGQNVTLSCEQNLNHDAMYWYRQDPGQGLRLIYYSQIVNDFQKGDIAEGYSVSREKKESFPLTVTSAQKNPTAFYLCASSMGRAKNIQYFGAGTRLSVL.